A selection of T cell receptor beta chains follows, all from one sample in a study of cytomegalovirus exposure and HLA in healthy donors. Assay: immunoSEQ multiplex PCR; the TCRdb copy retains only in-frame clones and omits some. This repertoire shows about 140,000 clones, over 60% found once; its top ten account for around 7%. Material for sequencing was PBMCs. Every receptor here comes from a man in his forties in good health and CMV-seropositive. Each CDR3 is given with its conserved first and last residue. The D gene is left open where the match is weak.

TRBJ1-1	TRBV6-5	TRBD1	CASSSWGQGSPEAFF	TGTGCCAGCAGTTCGTGGGGACAGGGGTCCCCTGAAGCTTTCTTT
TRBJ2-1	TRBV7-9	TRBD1	CASSPRTGQMQFF	TGTGCCAGCAGCCCACGGACAGGGCAAATGCAGTTCTTC
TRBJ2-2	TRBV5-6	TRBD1	CASSLLQGFGELFF	TGTGCCAGCAGCCTGTTACAGGGGTTCGGGGAGCTGTTTTTT
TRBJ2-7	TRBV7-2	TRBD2	CASSAGDAPYEQYF	TGTGCCAGCAGCGCGGGGGACGCCCCCTACGAGCAGTACTTC
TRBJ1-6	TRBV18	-	CASSPLRWTVNNSPLHF	TGTGCCAGCTCACCACTCAGGTGGACAGTGAATAATTCACCCCTCCACTTT
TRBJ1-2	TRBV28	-	CASSPPVLAGYTF	TGTGCCAGCAGCCCGCCAGTGTTGGCTGGCTACACCTTC
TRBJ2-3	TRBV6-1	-	CASTGGNTDTQYF	TGTGCCAGCACCGGGGGAAACACAGATACGCAGTATTTT
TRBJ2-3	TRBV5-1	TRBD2	CASKWEGLAADTQYF	TGCGCCAGCAAATGGGAGGGACTAGCGGCCGATACGCAGTATTTT
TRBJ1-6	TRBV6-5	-	CASSYRTVSYSPLHF	TGTGCCAGCAGTTACAGGACAGTTAGTTATTCACCCCTCCACTTT
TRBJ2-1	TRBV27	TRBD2	CASSYRGGLRGNEQFF	TGTGCCAGCAGTTATCGGGGGGGTCTGAGGGGTAATGAGCAGTTCTTC
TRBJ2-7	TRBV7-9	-	CASSLAGGPSYEQYF	TGTGCCAGCAGCTTAGCTGGCGGGCCATCCTACGAGCAGTACTTC
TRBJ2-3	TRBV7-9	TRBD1	CASTTGGSDTQYF	TGTGCCAGCACGACAGGGGGCTCAGATACGCAGTATTTT
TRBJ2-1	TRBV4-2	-	CASSQEEAGILGYNEQFF	TGTGCCAGCAGCCAAGAAGAGGCGGGGATTCTGGGTTACAATGAGCAGTTCTTC
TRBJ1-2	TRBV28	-	CASSKPGTSHIYGYTF	TGTGCCAGCAGTAAACCCGGGACATCCCATATATATGGCTACACCTTC
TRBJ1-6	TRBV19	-	CASSTYPTGFNSPLHF	TGTGCCAGTAGTACCTACCCTACAGGGTTTAACTCACCCCTCCACTTT